This T cell receptor beta chain comes out of a study of cytomegalovirus exposure and HLA in healthy donors. Study at large: The same platform as the roughly 700 first-cohort repertoires was used for the roughly 130 validation repertoires, a later analysis reported. Regarding the study as a whole: Researchers counted 150 to 200 TCR beta chains as cytomegalovirus-associated. Most TCR sequences were seen very rarely across donors, but some public TCRs occurred in many.

As for this clone: The target antigen is unknown.

TCRdb keeps only in-frame clones here, not all; method: immunoSEQ multiplex PCR. Found here are 150,000 or so clones, around nine tenths of them singletons; the top ten hold roughly 1.5%. These donors were members of the approximately 110-subject validation cohort, a group separate from the approximately 680-subject first cohort. Sequencing input: PBMCs. This receptor was obtained from a woman aged 25 to 45 in good health and CMV-seronegative.

The CDR3 DNA follows: TGTGCCAGCAGCTTGTTGGGGCCTGAGCAGTTCTTC. It yields the protein CASSLLGPEQFF. The chain uses TRBV5-6 and TRBJ2-1; TRBD1 is a possible D gene (5 bases). Germline V gives CDR1 SGHDT, CDR2 YYEEEE. V was shortened by 1 base and J by 9 bases, with 8 bases between the two germline ends. The CDR3 loop spans 12 amino acids.